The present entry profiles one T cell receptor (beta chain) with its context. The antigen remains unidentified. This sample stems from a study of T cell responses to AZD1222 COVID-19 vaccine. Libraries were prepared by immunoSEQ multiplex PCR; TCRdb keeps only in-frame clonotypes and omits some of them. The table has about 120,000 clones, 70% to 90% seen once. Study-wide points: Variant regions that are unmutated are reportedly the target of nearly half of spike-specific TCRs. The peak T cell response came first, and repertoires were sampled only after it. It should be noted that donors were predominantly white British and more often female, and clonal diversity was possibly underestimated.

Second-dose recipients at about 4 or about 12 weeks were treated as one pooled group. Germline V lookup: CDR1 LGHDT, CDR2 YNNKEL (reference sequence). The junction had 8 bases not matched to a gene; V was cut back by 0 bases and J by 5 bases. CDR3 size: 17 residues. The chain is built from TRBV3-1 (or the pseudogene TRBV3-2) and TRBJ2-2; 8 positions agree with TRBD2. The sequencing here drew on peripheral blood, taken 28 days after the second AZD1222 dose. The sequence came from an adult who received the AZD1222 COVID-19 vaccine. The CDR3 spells CASSQDPRGAKTGELFF. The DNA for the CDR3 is TGTGCCAGCAGCCAAGACCCGCGGGGGGCCAAAACCGGGGAGCTGTTTTTT.